This entry lists 21 T cell receptor beta chains sequenced from one sample in a study of T-cell reconstitution after alpha-beta-depleted transplantation in children. Library preparation (for TCRbeta) was performed with unique molecular identifiers. MiXCR, run by TCRdb on the PCR reads, gives a single entry per CDR3 protein. There are over 400,000 distinct CDR3 sequences in the sample; 9.5% to 15% occur only once, and under 7% lies in the top ten. The sequencing used PBMCs from the stem cell graft donor, collected from the stem cell graft. The origin of the receptors is a human donor who donated a stem cell graft to a child with combined immunodeficiency.

This clonotype has more than one count but fewer than ten. This chain uses TRBV10-3 with TRBJ2-7; D is ambiguous. This CDR3 has 12 residues. From germline, CDR1 is ENHRY and CDR2 SYGVKD. The V and J ends lost 11 bases and 3 bases respectively, with 14 bases between them. The CDR3, as DNA: TGTGCCTCACCACCCCCGAGCTACGAGCAGTACTTC. Translation: CASPPPSYEQYF.

This clonotype was counted at least ten times. The chain carries TRBV6-5 and TRBJ2-2; 8 nucleotides agree with TRBD1. Per the germline V gene, CDR1 is MNHEY and CDR2 is SVGAGI. V lost 0 bases to trimming and J lost 2 bases; unmatched junction nucleotides: 11. The CDR3 runs to 19 residues. The chain's CDR3 is CASSYSVVTGASNTGELFF. Here the CDR3 DNA reads TGTGCCAGCAGTTACTCGGTAGTGACAGGGGCGTCCAACACCGGGGAGCTGTTTTTT.

This clonotype was counted a few times. The J gene is TRBJ2-5, the V gene TRBV6-1; D is uncertain. The CDR3 extends over 14 amino acids. CDR1 MNHNS and CDR2 SASEGT come from the germline V gene. The V and J ends lost 0 bases and 4 bases respectively, with 9 bases between them. CDR3 coding DNA: TGTGCCAGCAGTGAAGCGGTGTTTTCAGAGACCCAGTACTTC. Encoded protein: CASSEAVFSETQYF.

This clonotype was seen only a few times. This sequence joins TRBV10-3 and TRBJ2-7; D perhaps matches TRBD2 (5 bases). Germline CDR1 reads ENHRY; CDR2 reads SYGVKD. The length of the CDR3 is 17 residues. The V end was cut by 0 bases, the J end by 6 bases, with 21 bases between. This CDR3 reads CAISESLGSGIPSEQYF. The CDR3 DNA reads TGTGCCATCAGTGAGTCTCTGGGATCCGGGATTCCTAGCGAGCAGTACTTC.

This clonotype appeared a few times. The chain is built from TRBV20-1 and TRBJ2-5; 10 bases line up with TRBD1. CDR3 length: 15 residues. V lost 3 bases, J lost 5 bases, and 9 bases stayed unmatched. The germline V gene encodes CDR1 DFQATT and CDR2 SNEGSKA (reference sequence). CDR3 nucleotides: TGCAGTGCTAGGACAGGGGGCGGTTTCCGGGAGACCCAGTACTTC. Its translation: CSARTGGGFRETQYF.

This clonotype was seen ten or more times. V gene TRBV29-1 combines with J gene TRBJ2-2; 9 nucleotides line up with TRBD1. Germline loops: CDR1 SQVTM, CDR2 ANQGSEA. This CDR3 has 14 residues. V gave up 6 bases and J gave up 7 bases; unmatched junction bases: 9. In DNA form, the CDR3 reads TGCAGCGTGGAGGACAGGGGCTATGGCGGGGAGCTGTTTTTT. As protein: CSVEDRGYGGELFF.

This clonotype has at least ten counts. This rearrangement joins TRBV27 to TRBJ1-3; D gene unclear. The CDR3 is made up of 14 amino acids. The germline V gene has CDR1 MNHEY and CDR2 SMNVEV (reference sequence). V gave up 0 bases and J gave up 0 bases, with 3 bases separating them. CDR3 region: CASSLSYSGNTIYF. The CDR3 DNA sequence: TGTGCCAGCAGTTTATCGTACTCTGGAAACACCATATATTTT.

The chain couples TRBV30 to TRBJ2-5; 8 bases are a match to TRBD2. This CDR3 is built from 14 residues. J lost 5 bases, V lost 1 base, and 6 bases had no gene match. Germline V CDR1 and CDR2: GTSNPN, SVGIG (reference sequence). DNA of the CDR3: TGTGCCTGGAGTGCAGCGGGAGAGTGGGAGACCCAGTACTTC. Encoded protein: CAWSAAGEWETQYF. Filled out from reference TRBV30 and TRBJ2-5, the complete variable domain reads SQTIHQWPATLVQPVGSPLSLECTVEGTSNPNLYWYRQAAGRGLQLLFYSVGIGQISSEVPQNLSASRPQDRQFILSSKKLLLSDSGFYLCAWSAAGEWETQYFGPGTRLLVL.

The J gene is TRBJ1-5, the V gene TRBV10-3, with TRBD1 as a possible D gene (5 bases). V lost 11 bases, J lost 3 bases, and 14 bases lay in between. In germline, CDR1 is ENHRY, CDR2 SYGVKD. The CDR3 contains 13 residues. The CDR3 DNA is TGTGCCTCAGCCTCCGGGGCCAATCAGCCCCAGCATTTT. This encodes CASASGANQPQHF.

This clonotype was seen a single time. The CDR3 reads CASSQIDRAGGGQFF. In nucleotides, the CDR3 is TGTGCCAGCAGCCAAATCGACCGGGCGGGAGGGGGGCAGTTCTTC. The chain uses TRBV14 and TRBJ2-1, with 9 bases that match TRBD2. From germline, CDR1 is SGHDN and CDR2 FVKESK. The CDR3 loop spans 15 amino acids. V shed 2 bases, J shed 12 bases, and the junction held 11 bases outside the gene matches.

This clonotype has more than one count but fewer than ten. The gene calls are TRBV12-3 or TRBV12-4 and TRBJ2-7, with D unclear. The CDR3 length is 13 residues. With 2 bases removed from V and 5 bases from J, the gap between germline ends came to 10 bases. The CDR3 protein is CASSLMSIHEQYF. The CDR3 coding sequence is TGTGCCAGCAGTTTAATGTCCATCCACGAGCAGTACTTC.

J is TRBJ1-4 and V is TRBV12-5; maybe TRBD1 (5 bases). Trimming shortened V by 3 bases and J by 0 bases, and 20 bases separated the two germline ends. Germline V gives CDR1 LGHNT, CDR2 FRNRAP. The CDR3 is 19 amino acids. Written as DNA, the CDR3 is TGTGCTAGTGGTTTCAGTCTACCCGGGACGGCCGCAACTAATGAAAAACTGTTTTTT. Translation gives CASGFSLPGTAATNEKLFF.

This clonotype was seen ten or more times. The rearrangement links TRBV6-1 to TRBJ1-1; D remains ambiguous. Germline CDR1 MNHNS, CDR2 SASEGT. The V gene lost 7 bases and the J gene lost 0 bases, with 12 bases spanning the gap. The CDR3 loop spans 14 amino acids. The DNA for the CDR3 is TGTGCCAGCACGAGGGATGGGTTGAACACTGAAGCTTTCTTT. Translating it yields CASTRDGLNTEAFF.

This clonotype was picked up a small number of times. The CDR3: CASSLAVSETQYF. CDR3 sequence (DNA): TGCGCCAGCAGCTTGGCGGTTTCGGAGACCCAGTACTTC. The chain recombines TRBV5-1 with TRBJ2-5, with D uncertain. This CDR3 is built from 13 residues. Trimming took 0 bases from V and 5 from J, leaving 8 bases between them. In germline, CDR1 is SGHRS, CDR2 YFSETQ. Full variable domain (outside the CDR3, taken from reference TRBV5-1 and TRBJ2-5): KAGVTQTPRYLIKTRGQQVTLSCSPISGHRSVSWYQQTPGQGLQFLFEYFSETQRNKGNFPGRFSGRQFSNSRSEMNVSTLELGDSALYLCASSLAVSETQYFGPGTRLLVL.

The CDR3 sequence is CSASVLGARSIQYF. CDR3 sequence (DNA): TGCAGTGCTAGCGTCTTGGGGGCGCGGAGCATTCAGTACTTC. The chain combines TRBV20-1 with TRBJ2-4, with D perhaps matching TRBD1 (6 bases). V lost 3 bases and J 9 bases, leaving 18 bases between the germline ends. This CDR3 is built from 14 residues. Germline V lookup: CDR1 DFQATT, CDR2 SNEGSKA (reference sequence).

This chain joins TRBV19 and TRBJ2-3; TRBD2 matches at 8 bases. Germline lookup yields CDR1 LNHDA and CDR2 SQIVND (reference sequence). With 1 base clipped from V and 3 bases from J, the junction kept 3 bases outside the gene matches. The CDR3 runs 15 residues. CDR3 loop: CASSIVSGRTDTQYF. Here the CDR3 DNA reads TGTGCCAGTAGTATAGTAAGCGGGAGAACAGATACGCAGTATTTT.

The chain carries TRBV3-1 and TRBJ2-1; 9 positions agree with TRBD1. The V and J ends lost 4 bases and 6 bases, in that order; junction bases with no gene match: 22. The CDR3 consists of 20 residues. The germline V gene has CDR1 LGHDT and CDR2 YNNKEL (reference sequence). The CDR3 reads CASSPDLFDRGVPERNEQFF. The DNA of the CDR3 is TGTGCCAGCAGCCCAGATCTTTTCGACAGGGGGGTACCTGAACGCAATGAGCAGTTCTTC.

This clonotype showed up many times. V is TRBV7-2 and J is TRBJ1-1, with D possibly matching TRBD1 (5 bases). The V gene's germline CDR1 is SGHTA and CDR2 FQGNSA. V lost 4 bases, J lost 1 base, and 13 bases lay in between. The CDR3 spans 15 residues. CDR3 nucleotide sequence: TGTGCCAGCAGCTCCTTTAAAACAGGGAACACTGAAGCTTTCTTT. As protein: CASSSFKTGNTEAFF.

The chain has TRBV24-1 and TRBJ2-3; 8 nucleotides line up with TRBD2. The CDR3 contains 16 residues. Germline CDR1 reads KGHDR; CDR2 reads SFDVKD. After removal of 1 base from V and 0 bases from J, the junction contained 2 bases not matched to a gene. CDR3 sequence: CATSDFSGGSTDTQYF. The CDR3 DNA reads TGTGCCACCAGTGATTTCTCGGGGGGGAGCACAGATACGCAGTATTTT.

This clonotype showed up many times. The V call is TRBV12-3 or TRBV12-4, the J call TRBJ2-1; possibly TRBD1 for D (6 bases). V lost 8 bases and J lost 4, with 18 bases in between. The CDR3 spans 15 residues. The DNA for the CDR3 is TGTGCCAGCTGCAATGGGAAGGGGGTATACAATGAGCAGTTCTTC. It specifies CASCNGKGVYNEQFF.

The chain employs TRBV29-1 and TRBJ2-5, with 8 bases matching TRBD2. This CDR3 is built from 12 residues. Germline CDR1 is SQVTM and CDR2 is ANQGSEA. The V gene end was trimmed by 6 bases and the J gene end by 5 bases; junction bases not matched to a gene: 5. In DNA, the CDR3 is TGCAGCGTCAAACTAGCGGCGGAGACCCAGTACTTC. This gives the protein CSVKLAAETQYF.